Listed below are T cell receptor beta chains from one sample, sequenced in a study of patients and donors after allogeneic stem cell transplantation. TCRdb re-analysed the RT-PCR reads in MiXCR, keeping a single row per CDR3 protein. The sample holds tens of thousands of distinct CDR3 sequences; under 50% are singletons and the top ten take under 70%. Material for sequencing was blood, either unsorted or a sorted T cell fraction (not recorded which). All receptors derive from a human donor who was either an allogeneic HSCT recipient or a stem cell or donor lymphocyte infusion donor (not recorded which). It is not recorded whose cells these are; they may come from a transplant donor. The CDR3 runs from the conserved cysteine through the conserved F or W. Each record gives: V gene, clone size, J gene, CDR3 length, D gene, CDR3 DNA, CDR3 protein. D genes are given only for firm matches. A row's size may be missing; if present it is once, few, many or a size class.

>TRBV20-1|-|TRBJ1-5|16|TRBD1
TGCAGTGCTAGACCTGGGGGACAGGCCATCAATCAGCCCCAGCATTTT
CSARPGGQAINQPQHF
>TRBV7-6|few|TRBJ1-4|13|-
TGTGCCAGCAGCGATATGTCGGGGGGTGATGTGTTTTTT
CASSDMSGGDVFF
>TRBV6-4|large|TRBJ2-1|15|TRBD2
TGTGCCAGCAGTGACGTAGCGGGCCCCTACAATGAGCAGTTCTTC
CASSDVAGPYNEQFF
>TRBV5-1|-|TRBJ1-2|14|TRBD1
TGCGCCAGCAGCTTAGACGACAGGGCCAGTGGCTACACCTTC
CASSLDDRASGYTF
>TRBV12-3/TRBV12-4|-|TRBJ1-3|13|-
TGTGCCAGCATGCGTAACTCTGGAAACACCATATATTTT
CASMRNSGNTIYF
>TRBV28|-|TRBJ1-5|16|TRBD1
TGTGCCAGCAGTCCCCGGGACAGGGGACGAAATCAGCCCCAGCATTTT
CASSPRDRGRNQPQHF
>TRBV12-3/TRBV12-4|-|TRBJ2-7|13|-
TGTGCCAGCAGTTTAGACATCTCCTACGAGCAGTACTTC
CASSLDISYEQYF
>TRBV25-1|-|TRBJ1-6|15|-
TGTGCCAGCAGTGAAGCAGGGGAGGTGGTGTCACCCCTCCACTTT
CASSEAGEVVSPLHF
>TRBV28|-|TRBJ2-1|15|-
TGTGCCAGCAGTTTGGACCGGGCTCTCTACAATGAGCAGTTCTTC
CASSLDRALYNEQFF
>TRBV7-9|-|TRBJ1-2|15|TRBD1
TGTGCCAGCAGCTTAAAGGACAGGGGGAAAGGAGGCTACACCTTC
CASSLKDRGKGGYTF
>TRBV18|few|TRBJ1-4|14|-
TGTGCCAGCTCACCGACAGGAAAACAGGAAAAACTGTTTTTT
CASSPTGKQEKLFF
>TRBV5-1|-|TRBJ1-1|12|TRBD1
TGCGCCAGCAGCTTGGGACAGGGAGAAGCTTTCTTT
CASSLGQGEAFF
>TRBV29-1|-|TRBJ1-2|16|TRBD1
TGCAGCGTTGTTCAGAGACAGGGAACTAAGATGGCGGGCTACACCTTC
CSVVQRQGTKMAGYTF
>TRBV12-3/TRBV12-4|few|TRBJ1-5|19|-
TGTGCCAGCAGTGCCCCTAGTTTGGGCGGGACATCAGGCAATCAGCCCCAGCATTTT
CASSAPSLGGTSGNQPQHF
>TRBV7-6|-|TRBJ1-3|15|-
TGTGCCAGCAGCTTCGGGCCCGGTCAAGGAAACACCATATATTTT
CASSFGPGQGNTIYF
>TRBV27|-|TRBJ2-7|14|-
TGTGCCAGCAGGGGTACGGGAACTACCTACGAGCAGTACTTC
CASRGTGTTYEQYF
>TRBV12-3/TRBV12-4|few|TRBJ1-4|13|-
TGTGCCAGCAGACCACTGGGCAGCGAAAAACTGTTTTTT
CASRPLGSEKLFF
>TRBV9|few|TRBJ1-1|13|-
TGTGCCAGCAGCGTAGGAGGTCGCACTGAAGCTTTCTTT
CASSVGGRTEAFF
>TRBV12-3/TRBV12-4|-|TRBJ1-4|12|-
TGTGCCAGCAGGGTCGGCCATGAAAAACTGTTTTTT
CASRVGHEKLFF
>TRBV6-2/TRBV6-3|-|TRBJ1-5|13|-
TGTGCCAGCAGTAGGGAGCAGAGTCAGCCCCAGCATTTT
CASSREQSQPQHF
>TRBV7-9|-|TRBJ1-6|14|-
TGTGCCAGCAGCTTAGGGGTGTTGGATTCACCCCTCCACTTT
CASSLGVLDSPLHF
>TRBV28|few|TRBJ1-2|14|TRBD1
TGTGCCAGCAGTTTTTCGGGACAGGTCTATGGCTACACCTTC
CASSFSGQVYGYTF
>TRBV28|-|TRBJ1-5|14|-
TGTGCCAGCATCAAGGGGGAGGGCAATCAGCCCCAGCATTTT
CASIKGEGNQPQHF
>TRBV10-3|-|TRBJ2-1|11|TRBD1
TGTGCCACCCAGGGGGCGGTTGAGCAGTTCTTC
CATQGAVEQFF
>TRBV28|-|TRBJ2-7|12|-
TGTGCCAGCAGTCTCATCTCCTACGAGCAGTACTTC
CASSLISYEQYF
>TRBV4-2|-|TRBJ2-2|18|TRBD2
TGTGCCAGCAGCCCGTGGACTAGCGGGAGGGCTGTCACCGGGGAGCTGTTTTTT
CASSPWTSGRAVTGELFF
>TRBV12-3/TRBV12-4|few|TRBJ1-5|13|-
TGTGCCAGCAGTTGGGGTCTCGGTCAGCCCCAGCATTTT
CASSWGLGQPQHF
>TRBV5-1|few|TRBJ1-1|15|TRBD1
TGCGCCAGCAGCTTGGAGGAGGGGGCGCGAACTGAAGCTTTCTTT
CASSLEEGARTEAFF
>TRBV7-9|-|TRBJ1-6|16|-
TGTGCCAGCAGCCCCTTGATGGGGAGGGGCCCTAAACCCCTCCACTTT
CASSPLMGRGPKPLHF
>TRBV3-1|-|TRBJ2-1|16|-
TGTGCCAGCAGCCAAGAGAGCGGAATAACCTACAATGAGCAGTTCTTC
CASSQESGITYNEQFF
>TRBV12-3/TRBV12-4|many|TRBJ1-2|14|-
TGTGCCAGCAGTTTCGCAGTCCGAAACTATGGCTACACCTTC
CASSFAVRNYGYTF
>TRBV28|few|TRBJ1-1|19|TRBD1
TGTGCCAGCAGTTTAATCGGCCCACAGCACAGGGGCCAGAACACTGAAGCTTTCTTT
CASSLIGPQHRGQNTEAFF
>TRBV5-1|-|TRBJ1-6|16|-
TGCGCCAGCAGCTTCTCCCCAGGGAATACTAATTCACCCCTCCACTTT
CASSFSPGNTNSPLHF
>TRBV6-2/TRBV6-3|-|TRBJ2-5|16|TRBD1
TGTGCCAGCAAAGTCGACAGGGAAGGAGACCAAGAGACCCAGTACTTC
CASKVDREGDQETQYF
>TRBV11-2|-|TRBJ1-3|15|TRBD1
TGTGCCAGCAGTCCAACAGGGGGCTCTGGAAACACCATATATTTT
CASSPTGGSGNTIYF
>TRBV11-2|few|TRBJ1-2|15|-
TGTGCCAGCAGCTCGGAATATCAGACGAAGTTGGGCTACACCTTC
CASSSEYQTKLGYTF
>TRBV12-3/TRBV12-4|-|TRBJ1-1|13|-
TGTGCCAGCACCCCCCAGGGAAACACTGAAGCTTTCTTT
CASTPQGNTEAFF
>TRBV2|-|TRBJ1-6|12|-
TGTGCCAGCCAGTTCCTGAATTCACCCCTCCACTTT
CASQFLNSPLHF
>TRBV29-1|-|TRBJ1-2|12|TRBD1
TGCAGCGCCTCGGGACAGGGGTATGGCTACACCTTC
CSASGQGYGYTF
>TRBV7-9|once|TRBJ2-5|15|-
TGTGCCAGCAGCTTAGGCAGGGGTTTTGAGGAGACCCAGTACTTC
CASSLGRGFEETQYF
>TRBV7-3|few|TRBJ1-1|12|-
TGTGCCAGCAGTCAGTTTATGGGGGAAGCTTTCTTT
CASSQFMGEAFF
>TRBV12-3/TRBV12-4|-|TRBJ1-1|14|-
TGTGCCAGCAAATGGTCCTGGATGAACACTGAAGCTTTCTTT
CASKWSWMNTEAFF
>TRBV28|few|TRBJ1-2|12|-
TGTGCCGCCTGGGGGATCGGCTATGGCTACACCTTC
CAAWGIGYGYTF
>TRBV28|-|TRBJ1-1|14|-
TGTGCCAGCAGCCTAGGGAACCGGGACACTGAAGCTTTCTTT
CASSLGNRDTEAFF
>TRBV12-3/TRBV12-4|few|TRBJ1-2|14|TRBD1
TGTGCCAGCAGTTTGACAGGGTTCGACTATGGCTACACCTTC
CASSLTGFDYGYTF
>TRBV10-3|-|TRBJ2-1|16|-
TGTGCCATCAGTGATGAAAAGCAGTTTTTTGACAATGAGCAGTTCTTC
CAISDEKQFFDNEQFF
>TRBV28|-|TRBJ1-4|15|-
TGTGCCAGCAGTTTTGACGGATCAACTAATGAAAAACTGTTTTTT
CASSFDGSTNEKLFF
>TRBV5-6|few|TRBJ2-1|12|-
TGTGCCAGCAGCTTGGGGCTGAATGAGCAGTTCTTC
CASSLGLNEQFF
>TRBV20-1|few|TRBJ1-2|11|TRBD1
TGCAGTGCTAGGACAGGGTATGGCTACACCTTC
CSARTGYGYTF
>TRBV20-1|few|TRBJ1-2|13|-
TGCAGTGCCAGGGACAAACCAACTGATGGCTACACCTTC
CSARDKPTDGYTF
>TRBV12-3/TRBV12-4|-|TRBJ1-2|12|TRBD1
TGTGCCAGCAGCCCGACAGGGGTGGACTACACCTTC
CASSPTGVDYTF
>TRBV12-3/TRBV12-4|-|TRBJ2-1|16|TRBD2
TGTGCCAGCACCAGGGGGACTAGCGGGAGGGGAAATGAGCAGTTCTTC
CASTRGTSGRGNEQFF
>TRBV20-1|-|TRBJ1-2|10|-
TGCAGTGCCCGAGAAAACGGCTACACCTTC
CSARENGYTF
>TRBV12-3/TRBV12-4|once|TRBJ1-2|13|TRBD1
TGTGCCAGCACCTTCACAGGGGCCTATGGCTACACCTTC
CASTFTGAYGYTF